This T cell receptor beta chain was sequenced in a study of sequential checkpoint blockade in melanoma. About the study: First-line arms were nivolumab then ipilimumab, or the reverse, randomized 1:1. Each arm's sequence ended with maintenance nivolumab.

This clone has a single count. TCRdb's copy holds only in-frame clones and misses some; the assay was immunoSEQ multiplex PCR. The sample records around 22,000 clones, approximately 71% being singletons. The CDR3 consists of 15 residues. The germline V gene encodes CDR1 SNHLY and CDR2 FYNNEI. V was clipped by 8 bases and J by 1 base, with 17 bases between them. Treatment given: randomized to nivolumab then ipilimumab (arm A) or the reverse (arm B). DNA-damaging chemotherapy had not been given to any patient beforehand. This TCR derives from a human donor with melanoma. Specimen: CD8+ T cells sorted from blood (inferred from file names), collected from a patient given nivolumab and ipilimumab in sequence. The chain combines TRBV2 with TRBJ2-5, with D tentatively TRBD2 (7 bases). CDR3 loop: CASSPLGGRQETQYF. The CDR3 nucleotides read TGTGCCAGCTCCCCCTTGGGGGGGCGCCAAGAGACCCAGTACTTC.